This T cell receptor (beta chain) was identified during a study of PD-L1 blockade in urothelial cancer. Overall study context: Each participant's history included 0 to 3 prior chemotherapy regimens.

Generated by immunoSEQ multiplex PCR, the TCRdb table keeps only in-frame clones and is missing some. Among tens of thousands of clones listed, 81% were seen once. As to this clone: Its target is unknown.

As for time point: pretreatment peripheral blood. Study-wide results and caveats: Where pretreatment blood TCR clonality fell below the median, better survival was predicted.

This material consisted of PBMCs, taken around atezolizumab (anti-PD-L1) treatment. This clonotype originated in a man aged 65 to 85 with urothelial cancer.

The CDR3 protein is CATSSIWGPNYEQYF. For the CDR3, the DNA is TGTGCCACCAGCAGTATCTGGGGGCCCAACTACGAGCAGTACTTC. The gene calls are TRBV15 and TRBJ2-7; the D gene is possibly TRBD1 (6 bases). Germline V gives CDR1 LNHNV, CDR2 YYDKDF (reference sequence). This CDR3 contains 15 residues. V lost 3 bases and J lost 3, with 15 bases in between.